This TCR beta chain was sequenced for a study of blood T cell repertoires in COVID-19. Study-level background: In each case, the material was cDNA or gDNA derived from T cells, B-cell-depleted T cells, or PBMCs.

The table came from immunoSEQ multiplex PCR; TCRdb's copy has only in-frame clones and leaves some out. This table has some 490,000 clones, roughly nine tenths appearing once. Either two negative PCRs, clearance, or symptom resolution qualified Cohort 3 donors as recovered. The sequenced material came from PBMCs or T cells enriched from blood (not recorded which). This clonotype was obtained from a woman aged 55-70 years who had recovered from COVID-19.

For the CDR3, the DNA is TGTGCCAGCAGAAGGGAGAGGGGGGGGGAGACCCAGTACTTC. It yields the protein CASRRERGGETQYF. The chain uses TRBV2 and TRBJ2-5; D might be TRBD2 (7 bases). CDR3 length: 14 amino acids. Trimming shortened V by 6 bases and J by 5 bases, and 16 bases separated the two germline ends. Germline V gene sequence: CDR1 SNHLY, CDR2 FYNNEI.